Listed here are 24 T cell receptor beta chains from one sample, sequenced in a study of neurological immune-mediated disorders. From the 5' RACE reads, TCRdb called clonotypes with MiXCR, one entry per CDR3 protein. The table shows 40,000 to 50,000 distinct CDR3 sequences, with under 2% occurring only once. Sequencing was done on a sample of PBMCs. These receptors came from a middle-aged woman with multiple sclerosis.

This clonotype was detected many times. The rearrangement joins TRBV25-1 to TRBJ1-4, with D possibly being TRBD1 (6 bases). Trimming cost V 2 bases and J 5 bases, with 15 bases left between them. Germline V gives CDR1 MGHDK, CDR2 SYGVNS. The CDR3 has 16 amino acids. The CDR3 DNA sequence: TGTGCCAGCAGTGAAATTGGGGGCAGTTCCAATGAAAAACTGTTTTTT. Protein product: CASSEIGGSSNEKLFF.

This clonotype was recorded many times. This rearrangement joins TRBV3-1 to TRBJ2-1; D perhaps matches TRBD2 (6 bases). The V gene lost 5 bases and the J gene lost 4 bases, with 15 bases spanning the gap. The CDR3 runs 15 residues. Germline V gene sequence: CDR1 LGHDT, CDR2 YNNKEL (reference sequence). In DNA form, the CDR3 reads TGTGCCAGCAGCTGGAGGGAGGCTTCTTACAATGAGCAGTTCTTC. Translated: CASSWREASYNEQFF.

Many counts were recorded for this clonotype. The chain employs TRBV6-6 and TRBJ2-3, with D tentatively TRBD1 (5 bases). The V gene's germline CDR1 is MNHNY and CDR2 SVGAGI (reference sequence). The CDR3 extends over 14 amino acids. The V end lost 3 bases, the J end lost 4 bases, and 11 bases lay between the germline ends. CDR3 residues: CASSYNAGSDTQYF. In DNA form, the CDR3 reads TGTGCCAGCAGTTATAACGCAGGGTCAGATACGCAGTATTTT.

The J gene is TRBJ2-5, the V gene TRBV6-5; D is ambiguous. The CDR3 length is 13 residues. Germline values: CDR1 MNHEY, CDR2 SVGAGI. V was clipped by 6 bases and J by 3 bases, with 11 bases between them. CDR3 region: CASSPIEEETQYF. Here the CDR3 DNA reads TGTGCCAGCAGCCCGATAGAAGAAGAGACCCAGTACTTC.

This clonotype was counted many times. The J gene is TRBJ1-5, the V gene TRBV9; no clear D gene. This CDR3 is 14 amino acids long. Germline V CDR1 and CDR2: SGDLS, YYNGEE. The V end was cut by 4 bases, the J end by 1 base, with 9 bases between. CDR3 in DNA: TGTGCCAGCAGCTCCTTCGGGAGCAATCAGCCCCAGCATTTT. As protein: CASSSFGSNQPQHF.

The sample holds many counts of this clonotype. The J gene is TRBJ2-3, the V gene TRBV3-1, with D perhaps matching TRBD1 (7 bases). Germline assignment: CDR1 LGHDT and CDR2 YNNKEL (reference sequence). The CDR3 sequence is 15 residues long. Between the trimmed V and J ends, which lost 5 bases and 3 bases, there was a span of 15 bases. In DNA, the CDR3 is TGTGCCAGCAGCGACACAGGGGAGGCTACAGATACGCAGTATTTT. It yields the protein CASSDTGEATDTQYF.

The table lists this clonotype with many counts. The V and J genes are TRBV20-1 and TRBJ1-1; 9 bases are shared with TRBD1. The trim removed 5 bases at V and 5 bases at J, leaving 9 bases unmatched. CDR1 and CDR2 from the germline V gene are DFQATT and SNEGSKA (reference sequence). The CDR3 extends over 14 amino acids. CDR3 in DNA: TGCAGTGCTCCCTACCGGACAGGGGTAACTGAAGCTTTCTTT. Its protein product is CSAPYRTGVTEAFF.

This clonotype was detected ten times or more. J is TRBJ1-2 and V is TRBV3-1, with a tentative D call TRBD1 (5 bases). This CDR3 is built from 12 residues. CDR1 is LGHDT, CDR2 YNNKEL, per germline (reference sequence). V lost 1 base and J 6 bases, leaving 6 bases between the germline ends. CDR3 DNA: TGTGCCAGCAGCCAAGGAGGGGATGGCTACACCTTC. The encoded protein is CASSQGGDGYTF.

This clonotype was recorded many times. CDR3 coding DNA: TGCGCCAGCAGCTTGAACAGTCCCTACGAGCAGTACTTC. Translating it yields CASSLNSPYEQYF. The gene calls are TRBV5-1 and TRBJ2-7; no firm D call. The CDR3 length is 13 residues. Trimming shortened V by 1 base and J by 2 bases, and 7 bases separated the two germline ends. Germline V gene sequence: CDR1 SGHRS, CDR2 YFSETQ.

Ten or more counts support this clonotype. This chain joins TRBV11-2 and TRBJ2-5; D uncertain. The germline gives CDR1 SGHAT, CDR2 FQNNGV. V was cut by 5 bases and J by 4 bases, with 14 bases left in between. The CDR3 runs 14 residues. CDR3 sequence: CASSPRTNRETQYF. The CDR3 DNA reads TGTGCCAGCAGCCCACGGACGAATAGAGAGACCCAGTACTTC.

This clonotype has a count of ten or more. The chain uses TRBV5-1 and TRBJ2-1; 9 bases map to TRBD1. V was clipped by 2 bases and J by 7 bases; unmatched bases: 4. Germline V gene sequence: CDR1 SGHRS, CDR2 YFSETQ. The CDR3 sequence is 14 residues long. The CDR3 coding sequence is TGCGCCAGCAGCTTACAGGGGGCTATGAATGAGCAGTTCTTC. The encoded protein is CASSLQGAMNEQFF.

This clonotype has at least ten counts. The rearrangement joins TRBV20-1 to TRBJ2-7; D uncertain. Trimming removed 4 bases at V and 3 bases at J, with 10 bases between. CDR3 length: 12 residues. CDR1 DFQATT and CDR2 SNEGSKA come from the germline V gene (reference sequence). CDR3 in amino acids: CSATPSFYEQYF. The CDR3 nucleotides are TGCAGTGCTACCCCCAGCTTCTACGAGCAGTACTTC.

This clonotype was observed many times. The chain is built from TRBV3-1 and TRBJ1-3; D is perhaps TRBD1 (5 bases). Germline CDR1 and CDR2: LGHDT and YNNKEL (reference sequence). V shed 2 bases and J shed 5 bases, with 13 bases lying between them. The CDR3 consists of 15 residues. CDR3 amino acids: CASSQRGPTRNTIYF. DNA of the CDR3: TGTGCCAGCAGCCAACGGGGACCTACCAGAAACACCATATATTTT.

This clonotype has ten or more counts. The V gene is TRBV5-1, the J gene TRBJ1-1, with a weak D call TRBD1 (5 bases). Germline CDR1 is SGHRS and CDR2 is YFSETQ. V was cut by 0 bases and J by 3 bases, with 12 bases left in between. CDR3 length: 15 residues. CDR3 sequence reads: CASSLAQGKHTEAFF. In DNA form, the CDR3 reads TGCGCCAGCAGCTTGGCCCAGGGTAAGCACACTGAAGCTTTCTTT.

This clonotype counts as medium-sized (0.01 to 0.1%). The chain links TRBV20-1 to TRBJ1-1, with 8 nucleotides matching TRBD1. Germline V gene data show CDR1 as DFQATT and CDR2 as SNEGSKA (reference sequence). V lost 2 bases to trimming and J lost 11 bases; unmatched junction nucleotides: 13. The CDR3 contains 14 residues. The CDR3 DNA is TGCAGTGCTAGACTTGAGGACAGGGCCTACGTGGCTTTCTTT. Residues: CSARLEDRAYVAFF.

This clonotype was seen at least ten times. The CDR3 DNA reads as TGTGCCACCAGCCCCAGGGAACTTGGGGGAGATACGCAGTATTTT. It yields the protein CATSPRELGGDTQYF. J is TRBJ2-3 and V is TRBV15; D might be TRBD1 or TRBD2, each matching 5 bases. CDR1 and CDR2 from the germline V gene are LNHNV and YYDKDF (reference sequence). The CDR3 sequence is 15 residues long. Trimming removed 5 bases from V and 5 bases from J, with 17 bases in between.

This clonotype has at least ten counts. The chain recombines TRBV5-1 with TRBJ1-4; D uncertain. Per germline, CDR1 SGHRS and CDR2 YFSETQ. This CDR3 is built from 13 residues. Trimming left V 1 base short and J 3 bases short, with 4 bases between. The CDR3 here is CASSLSPNEKLFF. CDR3 sequence (DNA): TGCGCCAGCAGCTTGAGCCCTAATGAAAAACTGTTTTTT.

This clonotype appeared many times. The chain has TRBV4-2 and TRBJ1-2; 11 bases agree with TRBD1. CDR3 length equals 15 residues. Trimming cost V 1 base and J 4 bases; bases outside gene matches: 2. Germline values: CDR1 LGHNA, CDR2 YNFKEQ. CDR3 sequence: CASSQGGTGGYGYTF. Here the CDR3 DNA reads TGTGCCAGCAGCCAAGGGGGGACAGGGGGCTATGGCTACACCTTC.

This clonotype was picked up many times. The chain uses TRBV6-6 and TRBJ1-1; D is undetermined. CDR1 and CDR2 from the germline V gene are MNHNY and SVGAGI (reference sequence). This CDR3 has 13 residues. V gave up 2 bases and J gave up 0 bases, with 4 bases separating them. The chain's CDR3 is CASSYDLNTEAFF. As DNA, the CDR3 is TGTGCCAGCAGTTACGACCTGAACACTGAAGCTTTCTTT.

This clonotype was detected many times. The CDR3 reads CATGDSYEQYF. CDR3 bases: TGTGCCACCGGCGACAGCTACGAGCAGTACTTC. The V call is TRBV24-1, the J call TRBJ2-7; maybe TRBD1 (5 bases). CDR1 is KGHDR, CDR2 SFDVKD, per germline. Trimming pared 9 bases from V and 3 bases from J, leaving 8 bases between. The CDR3 has 11 amino acids.

By sample share, this clonotype is medium-sized (0.01 to 0.1%). The rearrangement joins TRBV12-3 or TRBV12-4 to TRBJ2-3, with D possibly TRBD2 on 7 matching bases. This CDR3 is built from 15 residues. Trimming removed 3 bases from V and 5 bases from J, with 15 bases in between. As DNA, the CDR3 is TGTGCCAGCAGTTTGGCCGCGGGGGCGGGAGATACGCAGTATTTT. It yields the protein CASSLAAGAGDTQYF.

At least ten counts were recorded for this clonotype. This clone may be a read error of a much larger clone one base away. The chain employs TRBV3-1 and TRBJ1-6, with 10 bases that match TRBD1. Germline V lookup: CDR1 LGHDT, CDR2 YNNKEL (reference sequence). The CDR3 is made up of 14 amino acids. CDR3 nucleotides: TGTGCCAGCAGCCGACAGGGGGCCGGTTCACACCTCCACTTT. As protein: CASSRQGAGSHLHF.

This clonotype was recorded many times. The chain recombines TRBV12-3 or TRBV12-4 with TRBJ1-3, with D maybe TRBD1 (5 bases). The CDR3 length is 14 residues. V lost 3 bases and J 3 bases, leaving 9 bases between the germline ends. The CDR3 sequence: CASSFGGSGNTIYF. The DNA for the CDR3 is TGTGCCAGCAGTTTTGGGGGAAGTGGAAACACCATATATTTT.

This clonotype has at least ten counts. The V gene is TRBV27, the J gene TRBJ1-1, with a tentative D call TRBD1 (6 bases). There are 15 residues in the CDR3. V lost 6 bases to trimming and J lost 4 bases, with 18 bases between them. Germline loops: CDR1 MNHEY, CDR2 SMNVEV (reference sequence). The CDR3 sequence: CASRPRTVGVTEAFF. The CDR3 DNA reads TGTGCCAGCAGACCGAGGACAGTTGGTGTCACTGAAGCTTTCTTT.